A single sample gave rise to the 31 T cell receptor beta chains below, sequenced in a study of CD8+CD57+ T cells in acquired aplastic anemia. Genomic DNA provided the template from which TCR beta VDJ and CDR3 profiles were obtained. In TCRdb, the reads were re-called with MiXCR into one record per CDR3 protein. The table shows around 200,000 distinct CDR3 sequences, with approximately 48% occurring only once. Before being chosen for sequencing, patients had shown CD8+CD57+ cell expansion by flow cytometry. Input material: sorted CD4+, CD8+, or CD8+CD57+ T cells (not recorded which) from PBMCs. The origin of the receptors is a human donor with aplastic anemia.

This chain uses TRBV29-1 with TRBJ2-5; 8 bases map to TRBD1. The length of the CDR3 is 14 residues. CDR1 is SQVTM and CDR2 is ANQGSEA in the germline V gene. V gave up 7 bases and J gave up 1 base; unmatched junction bases: 8. DNA for the CDR3: TGCAGCGCGACGTCCGGGACAGGCCAAGAGACCCAGTACTTC. Translation gives CSATSGTGQETQYF.

The chain has TRBV24-1 and TRBJ2-3, with 13 positions matching TRBD2. CDR3 size: 14 residues. The V gene end was trimmed by 9 bases and the J gene end by 5 bases; junction bases not matched to a gene: 4. CDR1 and CDR2 (germline): KGHDR, SFDVKD. As DNA, the CDR3 is TGTGCCACCGGACTAGCGGGAGTTGGAGATACGCAGTATTTT. Translating it yields CATGLAGVGDTQYF.

This clonotype came up many times. V gene TRBV29-1 combines with J gene TRBJ2-7; weak D call: TRBD1 (6 bases). Germline assignment: CDR1 SQVTM and CDR2 ANQGSEA. V gave up 6 bases and J gave up 2 bases, with 14 bases separating them. There are 13 residues in the CDR3. CDR3 loop: CSVDGTSAYEQYF. The CDR3 DNA is TGCAGCGTAGACGGGACATCTGCCTACGAGCAGTACTTC.

The table lists this clonotype with a count of one. The chain carries TRBV19 and TRBJ1-2; D is uncertain. The V gene lost 7 bases and the J gene lost 6 bases, with 12 bases spanning the gap. The germline gives CDR1 LNHDA, CDR2 SQIVND (reference sequence). This CDR3 region has 12 residues. The CDR3 coding sequence is TGTGCCAGTATAGGCCGCTTGCATGGCTACACCTTC. Protein: CASIGRLHGYTF.

This clonotype was detected ten times or more. V usage is TRBV7-8 and J usage is TRBJ2-3; 7 nucleotides align to TRBD1. After removal of 5 bases from V and 1 base from J, the junction contained 9 bases not matched to a gene. The germline CDR1 and CDR2 sequences are SGHVS and FQNEAQ. The CDR3 sequence is 16 residues long. CDR3 sequence (DNA): TGTGCCAGCAGCCGGGACAGCGGCACTGGCACAGATACGCAGTATTTT. Protein: CASSRDSGTGTDTQYF.

This clonotype was detected only a few times. The V call is TRBV24-1, the J call TRBJ1-4, with 8 nucleotides matching TRBD1. Trimming removed 4 bases from V and 5 bases from J; junction bases left unmatched: 5. The germline gives CDR1 KGHDR, CDR2 SFDVKD. The CDR3 is made up of 15 amino acids. This CDR3 is CATSEGDRSNEKLFF. The CDR3 DNA sequence: TGTGCCACCAGTGAGGGGGACAGGTCGAATGAAAAACTGTTTTTT.

This chain connects TRBV18 to TRBJ2-5; D uncertain. The CDR3 sequence is 15 residues long. Between the trimmed V and J ends, which lost 6 bases and 1 base, there was a span of 15 bases. Per germline, CDR1 KGHSH and CDR2 LQKENI. DNA for the CDR3: TGTGCCAGCTCCCCCCGAGAGGCAATCCAAGAGACCCAGTACTTC. Residues: CASSPREAIQETQYF.

V usage is TRBV20-1 and J usage is TRBJ2-5; 11 positions agree with TRBD2. The germline CDR1 and CDR2 sequences are DFQATT and SNEGSKA (reference sequence). CDR3 length equals 13 residues. J gave up 5 bases and V 6 bases, and 5 bases lay outside the gene matches. CDR3 DNA: TGCAGTGCCCCCTTAGCGGGAGGGGAGACCCAGTACTTC. Encoded protein: CSAPLAGGETQYF.

The rearrangement uses TRBV2 and TRBJ2-5; a possible D gene is TRBD1 (6 bases). CDR3 length: 13 amino acids. The V end was cut by 3 bases, the J end by 5 bases, with 10 bases between. Germline CDR1 and CDR2: SNHLY and FYNNEI. DNA for the CDR3: TGTGCCAGCAGTGACAGGGGCCGGGAGACCCAGTACTTC. Translation: CASSDRGRETQYF. Full variable domain (rest looked up from reference TRBV2 and TRBJ2-5): EPEVTQTPSHQVTQMGQEVILRCVPISNHLYFYWYRQILGQKVEFLVSFYNNEISEKSEIFDDQFSVERPDGSNFTLKIRSTKLEDSAMYFCASSDRGRETQYFGPGTRLLVL.

This clonotype was counted a single time. The CDR3 sequence is CATSARDSSYNEQFF. CDR3 nucleotide sequence: TGTGCCACCAGTGCTAGAGACAGCTCCTACAATGAGCAGTTCTTC. This chain joins TRBV24-1 and TRBJ2-1; D is perhaps TRBD1 (5 bases). The CDR3 is 15 amino acids. Trimming took off 5 bases at V and 0 bases at J, with 10 bases between the two ends. Germline V gene data show CDR1 as KGHDR and CDR2 as SFDVKD.

The chain recombines TRBV5-5 with TRBJ2-2; TRBD2 agrees at 12 bases. Germline-derived CDR1 and CDR2 are SGHKS and YYEKEE (reference sequence). V shed 4 bases, J shed 9 bases, and the junction held 7 bases outside the gene matches. This CDR3 region has 15 residues. CDR3 DNA sequence: TGTGCCAGCAGCCCTCTAGCGGGGGGGCAGTGGGAGCTGTTTTTT. Amino acids: CASSPLAGGQWELFF.

This clonotype occurred many times. The chain links TRBV7-9 to TRBJ1-2; no firm D call. The CDR3 is made up of 12 amino acids. CDR1 and CDR2 from the germline V gene are SEHNR and FQNEAQ (reference sequence). V was trimmed by 5 bases and J by 3 bases, leaving 7 bases between them. CDR3 loop: CASSRDDYGYTF. CDR3 nucleotides: TGTGCCAGCAGCCGCGACGACTATGGCTACACCTTC.

V usage is TRBV20-1 and J usage is TRBJ1-6, with a tentative D call TRBD1 (6 bases). This CDR3 contains 14 residues. V lost 0 bases and J lost 10, with 13 bases in between. CDR1 DFQATT and CDR2 SNEGSKA come from the germline V gene (reference sequence). CDR3 residues: CSAREPRGGSPLHF. The CDR3, as DNA: TGCAGTGCTAGAGAACCCAGGGGAGGGTCACCCCTCCACTTT.

This clonotype was found once. The chain recombines TRBV29-1 with TRBJ1-5, with D perhaps TRBD1 (5 bases). This CDR3 contains 13 residues. The germline V and J ends were trimmed by 7 bases and 5 bases, with 15 bases remaining between them. Germline CDR1 is SQVTM and CDR2 is ANQGSEA. CDR3: CSGSTGDYQPQHF. CDR3 nucleotide sequence: TGCAGCGGGTCAACGGGGGATTATCAGCCCCAGCATTTT.

This clonotype has a count of ten or more. This chain links TRBV5-1 with TRBJ2-5; no reliable D call. Looked up from germline, CDR1 is SGHRS and CDR2 is YFSETQ. The CDR3 spans 15 residues. Trimming left V 1 base short and J 1 base short, with 11 bases between. The CDR3 DNA reads TGCGCCAGCAGCTTGATGTTAGCCGTCCAAGAGACCCAGTACTTC. Amino acids: CASSLMLAVQETQYF. The variable domain in full, completed from reference TRBV5-1 and TRBJ2-5, reads KAGVTQTPRYLIKTRGQQVTLSCSPISGHRSVSWYQQTPGQGLQFLFEYFSETQRNKGNFPGRFSGRQFSNSRSEMNVSTLELGDSALYLCASSLMLAVQETQYFGPGTRLLVL.

This clonotype occurred once. This clone may be a read error of a much larger clone one base away. J is TRBJ2-2 and V is TRBV12-3 or TRBV12-4, with D perhaps TRBD2 (5 bases). The V and J ends lost 5 bases and 7 bases respectively, with 17 bases between them. CDR3 length equals 15 residues. The CDR3 nucleotides are TGTGCCAGCAGTCCCAGGTGGCCTGGGAGCGGGGAGCTGTTTTTT. Translated: CASSPRWPGSGELFF.

J is TRBJ2-3 and V is TRBV29-1, with D perhaps TRBD2 (5 bases). The CDR3 sequence is 14 residues long. The V gene lost 3 bases and the J gene lost 0 bases, with 10 bases spanning the gap. Germline V CDR1 and CDR2: SQVTM, ANQGSEA. The CDR3, as DNA: TGCAGCGTTGATAGGGTAGCGAGCACAGATACGCAGTATTTT. Translation: CSVDRVASTDTQYF.

This clonotype was observed a handful of times. The chain recombines TRBV11-2 with TRBJ2-2; 10 bases fit TRBD1. Germline CDR1 is SGHAT and CDR2 is FQNNGV. After removal of 3 bases from V and 8 bases from J, the junction contained 9 bases not matched to a gene. This CDR3 is 16 amino acids long. The CDR3, as DNA: TGTGCCAGCAGCTTGCAGACAGGGGGCTCAGGAGGGGAGCTGTTTTTT. Its translation: CASSLQTGGSGGELFF.

This clonotype was seen a handful of times. The rearrangement joins TRBV7-9 to TRBJ2-7; 9 positions agree with TRBD2. Trimming cost V 3 bases and J 0 bases; bases outside gene matches: 3. The CDR3 spans 15 residues. The germline gives CDR1 SEHNR, CDR2 FQNEAQ (reference sequence). The CDR3 sequence is CASSFGGGGSYEQYF. The CDR3 DNA reads TGTGCCAGCAGCTTCGGCGGGGGGGGCTCCTACGAGCAGTACTTC.

Points on this clonotype: Given a much more abundant clone one base away, this may be a read error. The chain carries TRBV11-2 and TRBJ2-5; no definite D call. Germline lookup yields CDR1 SGHAT and CDR2 FQNNGV. The CDR3 extends over 12 amino acids. The CDR3 is CARSLRAETQYF. Written as DNA, the CDR3 is TGTGCCAGAAGCTTGCGTGCGGAGACCCAGTACTTC.

V is TRBV7-8 and J is TRBJ2-7; no clear D. Looked up from germline, CDR1 is SGHVS and CDR2 is FQNEAQ. This CDR3 is built from 12 residues. Trimming cost V 2 bases and J 7 bases, with 9 bases left between them. Here the CDR3 reads CASSLSNGEQYF. The CDR3 DNA is TGTGCCAGCAGCTTATCTAACGGTGAGCAGTACTTC.

This clonotype was detected many times. J is TRBJ2-5 and V is TRBV10-3, with D unclear. The CDR3 runs to 13 residues. Trimming took off 6 bases at V and 4 bases at J, with 12 bases between the two ends. Germline V gene sequence: CDR1 ENHRY, CDR2 SYGVKD. The CDR3 loop reads CAISTLNGETQYF. CDR3 nucleotide sequence: TGTGCCATCAGCACGCTTAATGGAGAGACCCAGTACTTC.

This clonotype was observed many times. The chain couples TRBV20-1 to TRBJ2-5, with 9 positions matching TRBD1. CDR1 is DFQATT, CDR2 SNEGSKA, per germline (reference sequence). V was clipped by 6 bases and J by 5 bases; unmatched bases: 4. There are 12 residues in the CDR3. CDR3 in amino acids: CSAEGTGETQYF. The CDR3 region has the DNA TGCAGTGCGGAGGGGACAGGGGAGACCCAGTACTTC.

The rearrangement joins TRBV19 to TRBJ2-3, with TRBD2 as a possible D gene (5 bases). V was trimmed by 6 bases and J by 0 bases, leaving 10 bases between them. The CDR3 sequence is 14 residues long. CDR1 and CDR2 (germline): LNHDA, SQIVND (reference sequence). CDR3 nucleotides: TGTGCCAGTAGGGATCCGGGAAGCACAGATACGCAGTATTTT. It codes for CASRDPGSTDTQYF.

The table lists this clonotype with many counts. The chain recombines TRBV20-1 with TRBJ2-5; D may be TRBD1 (5 bases). Germline CDR1 is DFQATT and CDR2 is SNEGSKA (reference sequence). CDR3 size: 14 residues. The V end lost 2 bases, the J end lost 1 base, and 11 bases lay between the germline ends. CDR3 amino acids: CSARYGRGQETQYF. CDR3 coding DNA: TGCAGTGCTAGATACGGAAGGGGCCAAGAGACCCAGTACTTC.

The chain is built from TRBV19 and TRBJ2-3; D remains unclear. V was shortened by 3 bases and J by 11 bases, with 15 bases between the two germline ends. Germline CDR1 is LNHDA and CDR2 is SQIVND (reference sequence). This CDR3 is built from 13 residues. CDR3 sequence (DNA): TGTGCCAGTAGTATTTTCTTGGCGAATATGCAGTATTTT. This gives the protein CASSIFLANMQYF. The full variable domain, rest sourced from reference TRBV19 and TRBJ2-3, is DGGITQSPKYLFRKEGQNVTLSCEQNLNHDAMYWYRQDPGQGLRLIYYSQIVNDFQKGDIAEGYSVSREKKESFPLTVTSAQKNPTAFYLCASSIFLANMQYFGPGTRLTVL.

The chain is built from TRBV6-5 and TRBJ2-3, with 7 bases aligning to TRBD2. The CDR3 totals 15 residues. V dropped 3 bases and J dropped 3; count of bases not matched to a gene: 6. Germline lookup yields CDR1 MNHEY and CDR2 SVGAGI. The CDR3 DNA reads as TGTGCCAGCAGTTATTTTGGGAGGGGAACAGATACGCAGTATTTT. Encoded protein: CASSYFGRGTDTQYF.

CDR3 in amino acids: CASSLTKSYQPQHF. The CDR3 nucleotides read TGTGCCAGCAGTTTAACCAAGTCTTATCAGCCCCAGCATTTT. V gene TRBV12-3 or TRBV12-4 combines with J gene TRBJ1-5; D is undetermined. Trimming removed 2 bases at V and 5 bases at J, with 10 bases between. This CDR3 is built from 14 residues.

This clonotype has ten or more counts. The J gene is TRBJ1-2, the V gene TRBV20-1, with no clear D. Per germline, CDR1 DFQATT and CDR2 SNEGSKA (reference sequence). The CDR3 extends over 12 amino acids. The V end lost 3 bases, the J end lost 6 bases, and 11 bases lay between the germline ends. The CDR3 here is CSASRGGDGYTF. Here the CDR3 DNA reads TGCAGTGCTAGTCGGGGTGGGGATGGCTACACCTTC.

This rearrangement joins TRBV10-3 to TRBJ2-3; 9 positions match TRBD2. CDR1 is ENHRY and CDR2 is SYGVKD in the germline V gene. Germline trimming cut 6 bases from V and 2 bases from J; bases unmatched to any gene: 6. This CDR3 contains 15 residues. CDR3 in amino acids: CAISKTSGDTDTQYF. For the CDR3, the DNA is TGTGCCATCAGCAAGACTAGCGGAGACACAGATACGCAGTATTTT.

The V and J genes are TRBV5-1 and TRBJ2-3; 12 positions agree with TRBD2. This CDR3 spans 14 amino acids. Germline loops: CDR1 SGHRS, CDR2 YFSETQ. Trimming at V came to 7 bases and at J to 0 bases, leaving 0 bases not matched to a gene. The DNA of the CDR3 is TGCGCCAGCGGGACTAGCGGGAGCACAGATACGCAGTATTTT. As protein: CASGTSGSTDTQYF.